These T cell receptor beta chains were read from a single sample in a study of T cell responses to AZD1222 COVID-19 vaccine. Only in-frame clones appear in the TCRdb table, and some are missing; sequencing was by immunoSEQ multiplex PCR. The profile shows about 150,000 clones, approximately 95% of them singletons. This sample comprised peripheral blood, obtained 28 days after the second AZD1222 dose. The receptors were gathered from an adult who received the AZD1222 COVID-19 vaccine. The CDR3 runs from the conserved cysteine through the conserved F or W. A D gene is named only where the DNA matches it firmly. Not every row has a clone size; where given, it reads once, few, many or a size class.

j_call: TRBJ1-1
clone_size: NA
d_call: NA
v_call: TRBV9
cdr3_aa: CASSALTHTEAFF
cdr3_nt: TGTGCCAGCAGCGCTCTGACACACACTGAAGCTTTCTTT

j_call: TRBJ1-2
clone_size: NA
d_call: NA
v_call: TRBV6-5
cdr3_aa: CASSYSSTPEAYTF
cdr3_nt: TGTGCCAGCAGTTACTCGTCCACCCCGGAGGCCTACACCTTC

j_call: TRBJ2-7
clone_size: NA
d_call: NA
v_call: TRBV12-3/TRBV12-4
cdr3_aa: CASSLVSNYEQYF
cdr3_nt: TGTGCCAGCAGTTTGGTCAGTAACTACGAGCAGTACTTC

j_call: TRBJ1-2
clone_size: NA
d_call: TRBD1
v_call: TRBV2
cdr3_aa: CASGDRDNGYTF
cdr3_nt: TGTGCCAGCGGGGACAGGGACAATGGCTACACCTTC

j_call: TRBJ2-7
clone_size: few
d_call: NA
v_call: TRBV7-2
cdr3_aa: CASSFVAASYEQYF
cdr3_nt: TGTGCCAGCAGCTTCGTCGCGGCCTCCTACGAGCAGTACTTC

j_call: TRBJ1-1
clone_size: NA
d_call: TRBD1
v_call: TRBV28
cdr3_aa: CASSRERPTGVTEAFF
cdr3_nt: TGTGCCAGCAGCCGAGAAAGGCCTACAGGGGTTACTGAAGCTTTCTTT

j_call: TRBJ1-6
clone_size: NA
d_call: TRBD1
v_call: TRBV28
cdr3_aa: CASRHRDSFPSSYNSPLHF
cdr3_nt: TGTGCCAGCCGGCACCGGGACAGTTTCCCCAGCTCCTATAATTCACCCCTCCACTTT

j_call: TRBJ2-3
clone_size: NA
d_call: NA
v_call: TRBV2
cdr3_aa: CASGVQGGTDTQYF
cdr3_nt: TGTGCCAGCGGGGTACAGGGAGGCACAGATACGCAGTATTTT

j_call: TRBJ1-1
clone_size: NA
d_call: NA
v_call: TRBV9
cdr3_aa: CASSVEAANTEAFF
cdr3_nt: TGTGCCAGCAGCGTAGAAGCAGCGAACACTGAAGCTTTCTTT

j_call: TRBJ1-6
clone_size: NA
d_call: NA
v_call: TRBV7-2
cdr3_aa: CASSLQGAVSSYNSPLHF
cdr3_nt: TGTGCCAGCAGCCTACAAGGGGCGGTATCCTCCTATAATTCACCCCTCCACTTT

j_call: TRBJ1-1
clone_size: NA
d_call: NA
v_call: TRBV6-5
cdr3_aa: CASSYSNSVANTEAFF
cdr3_nt: TGTGCCAGCAGTTACTCGAACAGCGTGGCGAACACTGAAGCTTTCTTT

j_call: TRBJ2-2
clone_size: NA
d_call: TRBD1
v_call: TRBV10-3
cdr3_aa: CAIGTGPNTGELFF
cdr3_nt: TGTGCCATCGGGACAGGGCCGAACACCGGGGAGCTGTTTTTT

j_call: TRBJ1-2
clone_size: NA
d_call: NA
v_call: TRBV19
cdr3_aa: CASSIMDSSSGGYTF
cdr3_nt: TGTGCCAGTAGTATAATGGACAGCTCATCGGGTGGCTACACCTTC

j_call: TRBJ2-1
clone_size: once
d_call: TRBD1
v_call: TRBV19
cdr3_aa: CASSLQGQREQFF
cdr3_nt: TGTGCCAGTAGTCTACAGGGGCAAAGGGAGCAGTTCTTC

j_call: TRBJ2-7
clone_size: NA
d_call: NA
v_call: TRBV5-1
cdr3_aa: CASNTGIGSYEQYF
cdr3_nt: TGCGCCAGCAACACAGGGATTGGGTCCTACGAGCAGTACTTC

j_call: TRBJ1-6
clone_size: once
d_call: TRBD1
v_call: TRBV5-1
cdr3_aa: CASSFGTVNSPLHF
cdr3_nt: TGCGCCAGCAGCTTCGGGACAGTTAATTCACCCCTCCACTTT

j_call: TRBJ2-3
clone_size: once
d_call: TRBD2
v_call: TRBV7-3
cdr3_aa: CASSLSSGGDTQYF
cdr3_nt: TGTGCCAGCAGCTTATCCAGCGGGGGTGATACGCAGTATTTT

j_call: TRBJ1-2
clone_size: NA
d_call: NA
v_call: TRBV18
cdr3_aa: CASSPMGSISHYGYTF
cdr3_nt: TGTGCCAGCTCACCTATGGGGAGCATTAGTCATTATGGCTACACCTTC

j_call: TRBJ1-5
clone_size: NA
d_call: NA
v_call: TRBV28
cdr3_aa: CASSSPGRPQHF
cdr3_nt: TGTGCCAGCAGTTCTCCAGGACGGCCCCAGCATTTT

j_call: TRBJ1-2
clone_size: NA
d_call: TRBD1
v_call: TRBV7-3
cdr3_aa: CASSPGQNYGYTF
cdr3_nt: TGTGCCAGCAGCCCGGGACAGAACTATGGCTACACCTTC

j_call: TRBJ2-1
clone_size: NA
d_call: TRBD2
v_call: TRBV7-9
cdr3_aa: CASSLNGGDSYNEQFF
cdr3_nt: TGTGCCAGCAGCTTAAACGGGGGGGACTCCTACAATGAGCAGTTCTTC

j_call: TRBJ1-2
clone_size: NA
d_call: NA
v_call: TRBV5-4
cdr3_aa: CASSFIGAAGYTF
cdr3_nt: TGTGCCAGCAGCTTCATTGGGGCGGCTGGCTACACCTTC

j_call: TRBJ2-7
clone_size: once
d_call: NA
v_call: TRBV28
cdr3_aa: CATRVSYEQYF
cdr3_nt: TGTGCCACCCGGGTGTCCTACGAGCAGTACTTC

j_call: TRBJ1-6
clone_size: NA
d_call: TRBD1
v_call: TRBV19
cdr3_aa: CASNKGDSLLNSPLHF
cdr3_nt: TGTGCCAGTAATAAGGGGGACAGCCTTCTTAATTCACCCCTCCACTTT

j_call: TRBJ2-1
clone_size: NA
d_call: NA
v_call: TRBV5-1
cdr3_aa: CASKAGSTDTGEQFF
cdr3_nt: TGCGCCAGCAAAGCAGGGAGTACGGATACTGGTGAGCAGTTCTTC

j_call: TRBJ2-5
clone_size: NA
d_call: NA
v_call: TRBV5-8
cdr3_aa: CASSLIGSRWYQETQYF
cdr3_nt: TGTGCCAGCAGCTTGATAGGGTCCCGCTGGTACCAAGAGACCCAGTACTTC

j_call: TRBJ1-6
clone_size: NA
d_call: NA
v_call: TRBV14
cdr3_aa: CASSPGLYSYNSPLHF
cdr3_nt: TGTGCCAGCAGCCCGGGACTTTACTCCTATAATTCACCCCTCCACTTT

j_call: TRBJ2-3
clone_size: NA
d_call: NA
v_call: TRBV19
cdr3_aa: CASSLRVAAVDTQYF
cdr3_nt: TGTGCCAGTAGTCTGCGGGTAGCGGCCGTCGATACGCAGTATTTT

j_call: TRBJ1-6
clone_size: NA
d_call: NA
v_call: TRBV6-5
cdr3_aa: CASSDRSPLHF
cdr3_nt: TGTGCCAGCAGCGACCGTTCACCCCTCCACTTT

j_call: TRBJ2-1
clone_size: NA
d_call: TRBD1
v_call: TRBV27
cdr3_aa: CASSFRTGSSYNEQFF
cdr3_nt: TGTGCCAGCAGTTTTAGGACAGGGAGCTCCTACAATGAGCAGTTCTTC

j_call: TRBJ2-7
clone_size: NA
d_call: NA
v_call: TRBV18
cdr3_aa: CASSPPQASYEQYF
cdr3_nt: TGTGCCAGCTCACCACCCCAGGCCTCCTACGAGCAGTACTTC

j_call: TRBJ1-1
clone_size: NA
d_call: NA
v_call: TRBV7-8
cdr3_aa: CASSLGGGREAFF
cdr3_nt: TGTGCCAGCAGCTTGGGAGGGGGTCGGGAAGCTTTCTTT

j_call: TRBJ2-7
clone_size: NA
d_call: NA
v_call: TRBV19
cdr3_aa: CASSIGGSYEQYF
cdr3_nt: TGTGCCAGTAGTATAGGGGGGTCCTACGAGCAGTACTTC